This T cell receptor (beta chain) came from a study of Ad26.COV2.S vaccination and SARS-CoV-2 variants. Study-wide results and limits: Comparable non-spike TCR breadth was observed in vaccine and placebo recipients.

This table comes from immunoSEQ multiplex PCR, and its TCRdb copy is limited to in-frame clones, with some not included. The table includes about 460,000 clones, about 88% detected once. Treatment in this sample: roughly 19 received Ad26.COV2.S at low or high dose, single or two shots; about 5 received placebo; per-sample allocation not given. Sampling was done on day 63 after the first vaccine or placebo injection. This vaccine is an Ad26 vector that expresses the Wuhan-strain SARS-CoV-2 spike. The CDR3 covers 13 residues. Germline V gene sequence: CDR1 SGHRS, CDR2 YFSETQ. The germline V and J ends were trimmed by 0 bases and 4 bases, with 7 bases remaining between them. Notes on this clone: What it binds is not known.

V is TRBV5-1 and J is TRBJ1-1; D not resolved. This specimen consisted of peripheral blood, obtained in a trial of Ad26.COV2.S vaccine versus placebo. The sequence derives from a person between 18 and 65 years old who received the Ad26.COV2.S COVID-19 vaccine or a placebo. DNA of the CDR3: TGCGCCAGCAGCTTGGGAGCCACCACTGAAGCTTTCTTT. Its translation: CASSLGATTEAFF.